This T cell receptor (beta chain) came from a study of neurological immune-mediated disorders. V was cut by 1 base and J by 0 bases, with 7 bases left in between. Germline V CDR1 and CDR2: MDHEN, SYDVKM. The CDR3 contains 14 residues. The cDNA was synthesized by 5'RACE incorporating 10-nucleotide random UMIs. Per sequencing run, 15-18 subjects together gave over 160 million TCR-beta sequences. Each CDR3 protein gets one entry after TCRdb re-called the 5' RACE reads with MiXCR. The sample contains around 83,000 distinct CDR3 sequences, around 14% of which appear only once. This clonotype was seen many times. The antigen remains undetermined. Study observations and caveats: TCR clonal expansion peaked in HTLV-1-associated myelopathy patients and was lowest in multiple sclerosis patients.

Unsorted libraries were prepared from 2 million PBMCs that had been stored at -80 C. This sequence was found in a woman aged 45-59 years in good health. The rearrangement links TRBV28 to TRBJ2-7; D is unclear. The sample taken for sequencing was PBMCs. CDR3 sequence (DNA): TGTGCCAGCAGTTTATCTGACATCTCCTACGAGCAGTACTTC. Its translation: CASSLSDISYEQYF.